This T cell receptor beta chain was obtained from a study of blood T cell repertoires in COVID-19. Study overall: Italy, Spain and the United States were the sources of the convalescent and acute COVID-19 samples.

Those enrolled, adults aged roughly 18 to 95 years, came from roughly 22 US areas. Clinical histories supplied by participants themselves formed the basis of cohort assignment. The repertoire was sequenced with immunoSEQ multiplex PCR; TCRdb's copy has only in-frame clones and lacks some. The sample shows more than 150,000 clones, around 80% of them seen only once. The CDR3 is made up of 14 amino acids. The germline V and J ends were trimmed by 3 bases and 3 bases, with 12 bases remaining between them. The germline V gene has CDR1 MDHEN and CDR2 SYDVKM. This sequence originates from a man in his sixties who had been exposed to COVID-19. Sequenced sample: PBMCs or T cells enriched from blood (not recorded which). This sequence joins TRBV28 and TRBJ2-7; unclear D gene. In nucleotides, the CDR3 is TGTGCCAGCAGTTTGGCAGGCCCGCGCTACGAGCAGTACTTC. Translated, it gives CASSLAGPRYEQYF.